The clone carrying this TCR beta chain was observed a few times. The sample belongs to a study of cytomegalovirus exposure and HLA in healthy donors. The CDR3 is made up of 15 amino acids. Trimming removed 6 bases at V and 5 bases at J, with 17 bases between. The germline CDR1 and CDR2 sequences are LNHDA and SQIVND (reference sequence). Amplification used 60 Vbeta primers and 13 Jbeta primers. The repertoire was sequenced with immunoSEQ multiplex PCR; TCRdb's copy has only in-frame clones and lacks some. The sample shows 100,000 to 150,000 clones, 55% to 75% of them seen only once. The source material was PBMCs. This receptor was taken from a woman aged 40 to 50 in good health and CMV-seropositive. The V call is TRBV19, the J call TRBJ2-1, with D tentatively TRBD2 (5 bases). The CDR3 region is CASSTPGSDNNEQFF. In DNA form, the CDR3 reads TGTGCCAGTAGCACTCCGGGATCGGATAACAATGAGCAGTTCTTC. Full variable domain (outside the CDR3, taken from reference TRBV19 and TRBJ2-1): DGGITQSPKYLFRKEGQNVTLSCEQNLNHDAMYWYRQDPGQGLRLIYYSQIVNDFQKGDIAEGYSVSREKKESFPLTVTSAQKNPTAFYLCASSTPGSDNNEQFFGPGTRLTVL.